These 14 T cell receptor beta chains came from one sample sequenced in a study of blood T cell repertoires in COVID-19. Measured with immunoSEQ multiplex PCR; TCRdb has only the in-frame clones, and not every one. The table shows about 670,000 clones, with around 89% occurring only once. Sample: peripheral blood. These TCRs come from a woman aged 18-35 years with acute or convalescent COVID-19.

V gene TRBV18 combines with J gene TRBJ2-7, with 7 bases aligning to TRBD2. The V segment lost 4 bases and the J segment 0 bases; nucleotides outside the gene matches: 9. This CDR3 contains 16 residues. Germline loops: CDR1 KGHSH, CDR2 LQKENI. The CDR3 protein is CASSLRETLSSYEQYF. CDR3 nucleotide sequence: TGTGCCAGCTCACTGCGGGAGACTCTCAGCTCCTACGAGCAGTACTTC.

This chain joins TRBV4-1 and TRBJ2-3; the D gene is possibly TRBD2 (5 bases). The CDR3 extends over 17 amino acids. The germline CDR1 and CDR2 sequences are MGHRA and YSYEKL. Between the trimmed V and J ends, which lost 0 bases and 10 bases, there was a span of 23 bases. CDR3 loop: CASSQDRTLSVTSAQYF. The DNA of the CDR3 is TGCGCCAGCAGCCAAGACAGGACTCTATCGGTAACTAGTGCGCAGTATTTT.

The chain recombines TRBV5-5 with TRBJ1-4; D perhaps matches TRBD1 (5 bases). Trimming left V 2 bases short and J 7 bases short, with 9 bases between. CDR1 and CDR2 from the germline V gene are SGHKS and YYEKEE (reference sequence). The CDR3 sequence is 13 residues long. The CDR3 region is CASSLGQGEKLFF. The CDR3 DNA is TGTGCCAGCAGCTTAGGCCAGGGTGAAAAACTGTTTTTT. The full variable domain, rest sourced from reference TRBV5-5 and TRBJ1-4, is DAGVTQSPTHLIKTRGQQVTLRCSPISGHKSVSWYQQVLGQGPQFIFQYYEKEERGRGNFPDRFSARQFPNYSSELNVNALLLGDSALYLCASSLGQGEKLFFGSGTQLSVL.

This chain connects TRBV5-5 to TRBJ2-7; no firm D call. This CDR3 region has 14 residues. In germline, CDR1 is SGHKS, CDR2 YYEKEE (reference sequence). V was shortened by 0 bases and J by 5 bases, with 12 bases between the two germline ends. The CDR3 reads CASSLAGDPDEQYF. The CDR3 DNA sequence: TGTGCCAGCAGCTTGGCCGGAGACCCTGACGAGCAGTACTTC.

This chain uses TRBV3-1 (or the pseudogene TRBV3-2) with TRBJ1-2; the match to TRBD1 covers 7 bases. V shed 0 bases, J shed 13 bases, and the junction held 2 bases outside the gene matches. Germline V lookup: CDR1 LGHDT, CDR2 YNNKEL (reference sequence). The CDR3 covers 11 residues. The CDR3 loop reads CASSQETGCTF. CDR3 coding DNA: TGTGCCAGCAGCCAAGAGACAGGGTGCACCTTC.

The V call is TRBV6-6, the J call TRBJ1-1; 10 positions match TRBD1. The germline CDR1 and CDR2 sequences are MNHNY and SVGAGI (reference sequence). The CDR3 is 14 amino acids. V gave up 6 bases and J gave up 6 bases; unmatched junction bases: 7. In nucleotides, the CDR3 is TGTGCCAGCAGCCCAGACAGGGGGCAGGCTGAAGCTTTCTTT. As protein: CASSPDRGQAEAFF.

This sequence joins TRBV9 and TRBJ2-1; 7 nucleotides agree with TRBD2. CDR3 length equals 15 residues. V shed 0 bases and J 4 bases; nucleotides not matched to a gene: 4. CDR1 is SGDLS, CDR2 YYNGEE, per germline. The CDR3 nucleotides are TGTGCCAGCAGCGTAGAAAGCGGGATTTACAATGAGCAGTTCTTC. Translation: CASSVESGIYNEQFF.

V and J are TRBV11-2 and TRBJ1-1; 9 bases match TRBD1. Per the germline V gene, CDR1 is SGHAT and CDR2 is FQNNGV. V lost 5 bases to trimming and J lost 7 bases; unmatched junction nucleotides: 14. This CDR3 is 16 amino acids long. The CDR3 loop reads CASSHRQGGAPIEAFF. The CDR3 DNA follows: TGTGCCAGCAGCCACCGACAGGGGGGAGCGCCTATTGAAGCTTTCTTT.

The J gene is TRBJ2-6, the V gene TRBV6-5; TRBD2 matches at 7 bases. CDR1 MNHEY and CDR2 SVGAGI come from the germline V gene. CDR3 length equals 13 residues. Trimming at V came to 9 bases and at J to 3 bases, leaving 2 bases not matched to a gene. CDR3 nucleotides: TGTGCCAGTAGGGAGGGTGGGGCCAACGTCCTGACTTTC. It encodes CASREGGANVLTF.

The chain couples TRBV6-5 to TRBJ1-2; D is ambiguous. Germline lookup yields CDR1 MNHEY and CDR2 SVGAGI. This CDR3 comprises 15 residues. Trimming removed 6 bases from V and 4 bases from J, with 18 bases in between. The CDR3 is CASSPRVTTVYGYTF. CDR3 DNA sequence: TGTGCCAGCAGCCCACGGGTCACAACCGTCTATGGCTACACCTTC.

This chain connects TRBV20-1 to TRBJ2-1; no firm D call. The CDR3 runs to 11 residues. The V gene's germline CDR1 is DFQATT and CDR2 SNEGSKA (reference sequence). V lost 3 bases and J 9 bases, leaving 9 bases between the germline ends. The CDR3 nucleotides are TGCAGTGCTAGGGGCGATTCTGAGCAGTTCTTC. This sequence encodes CSARGDSEQFF.

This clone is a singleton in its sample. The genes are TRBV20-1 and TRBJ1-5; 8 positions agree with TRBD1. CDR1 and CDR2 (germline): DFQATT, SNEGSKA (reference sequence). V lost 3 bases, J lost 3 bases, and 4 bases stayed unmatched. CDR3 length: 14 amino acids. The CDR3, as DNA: TGCAGTGCTAGTCCAGGGGGCATCAATCAGCCCCAGCATTTT. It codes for CSASPGGINQPQHF.

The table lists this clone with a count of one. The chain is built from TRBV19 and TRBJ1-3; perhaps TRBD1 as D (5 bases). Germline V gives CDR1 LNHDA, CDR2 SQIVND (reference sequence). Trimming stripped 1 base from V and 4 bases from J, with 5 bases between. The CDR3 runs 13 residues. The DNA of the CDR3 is TGTGCCAGTAGTATAGGGGGCGGAAACACCATATATTTT. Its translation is CASSIGGGNTIYF.

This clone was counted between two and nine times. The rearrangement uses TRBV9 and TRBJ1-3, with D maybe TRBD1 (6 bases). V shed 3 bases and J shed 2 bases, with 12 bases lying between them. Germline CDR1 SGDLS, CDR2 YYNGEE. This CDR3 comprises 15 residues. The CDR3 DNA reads TGTGCCAGCAGCGACACAGGGTCCACTGGAAACACCATATATTTT. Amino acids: CASSDTGSTGNTIYF.